This TCR beta chain was sequenced for a study of cytomegalovirus exposure and HLA in healthy donors. Germline CDR1 SQVTM, CDR2 ANQGSEA. CDR3 length: 13 amino acids. The J segment lost 1 base and the V segment lost 6 bases, leaving 4 bases of the junction unmatched. Both 60 Vbeta primers and 13 Jbeta primers went into the PCR. Using immunoSEQ multiplex PCR, the repertoire was profiled, and TCRdb retains in-frame clones only, with some absent. The table records over 150,000 clones, 71% of them present only once. With respect to this clone: Its target is not known.

Findings of the study overall: In a later analysis, at a false discovery rate of 0.05, some 17,000 TCR beta sequences were associated with HLA alleles.

The TCR was taken from a woman aged 30 to 39 in good health and CMV-seronegative. The sequencing input was PBMCs. The J gene is TRBJ1-2, the V gene TRBV29-1, with 8 bases aligning to TRBD1. The CDR3 region is CSVLGQDNYGYTF. CDR3 in DNA: TGCAGCGTCCTGGGACAGGATAACTATGGCTACACCTTC.